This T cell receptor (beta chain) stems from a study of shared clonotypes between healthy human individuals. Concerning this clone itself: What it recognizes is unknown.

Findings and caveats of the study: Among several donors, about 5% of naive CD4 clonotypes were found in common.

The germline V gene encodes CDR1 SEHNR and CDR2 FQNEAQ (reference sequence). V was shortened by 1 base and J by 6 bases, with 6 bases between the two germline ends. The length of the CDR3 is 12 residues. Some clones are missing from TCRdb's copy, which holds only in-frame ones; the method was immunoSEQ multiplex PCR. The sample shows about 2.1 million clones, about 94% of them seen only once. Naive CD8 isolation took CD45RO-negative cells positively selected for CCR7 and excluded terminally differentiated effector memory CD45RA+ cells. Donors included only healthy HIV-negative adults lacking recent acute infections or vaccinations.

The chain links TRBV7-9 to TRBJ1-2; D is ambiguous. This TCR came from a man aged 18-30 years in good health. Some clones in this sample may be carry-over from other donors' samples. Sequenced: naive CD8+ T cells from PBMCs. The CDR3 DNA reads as TGTGCCAGCAGCTTAGTAGGGCATGGCTACACCTTC. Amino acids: CASSLVGHGYTF. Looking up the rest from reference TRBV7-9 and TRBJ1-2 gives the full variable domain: DTGVSQNPRHKITKRGQNVTFRCDPISEHNRLYWYRQTLGQGPEFLTYFQNEAQLEKSRLLSDRFSAERPKGSFSTLEIQRTEQGDSAMYLCASSLVGHGYTFGSGTRLTVV.